The clone carrying this TCR beta chain was seen many times. A TCRbeta library incorporating unique molecular identifiers was prepared. Via MiXCR, TCRdb re-called the PCR reads, giving one row per CDR3 protein. The data contain 350,000 to 400,000 distinct CDR3 sequences, 10% to 15% of them singletons. This specimen belongs to a study of T-cell reconstitution after alpha-beta-depleted transplantation in children. The germline V gene has CDR1 ENHRY and CDR2 SYGVKD. The CDR3 spans 12 residues. Deletions cut 4 bases from V and 7 bases from J, with 8 bases between. The rearrangement uses TRBV10-3 and TRBJ2-1; perhaps TRBD2 as D (5 bases). The TCR comes from a human donor who donated a stem cell graft to a child with Fanconi anemia. The specimen comprised PBMCs, sampled from the stem cell graft. CDR3 bases: TGTGCCATCAGTGGGCCGGGGAATGAGCAGTTCTTC. As protein: CAISGPGNEQFF.